This paragraph reports one T cell receptor beta chain. These data are taken from a study of blood T cell repertoires in COVID-19. After removal of 3 bases from V and 0 bases from J, the junction contained 4 bases not matched to a gene. The germline CDR1 and CDR2 sequences are KGHSH and LQKENI. The length of the CDR3 is 15 residues. Measured with immunoSEQ multiplex PCR; TCRdb has only the in-frame clones, and not every one. There are roughly 70,000 clones in the sample; roughly 91% occur only once, and under 1.5% lies in the top ten. The chain couples TRBV18 to TRBJ2-7; TRBD1 agrees at 8 bases. The sequencing sample was made of peripheral blood. The clonotype was recovered from a human donor in a cohort sampled during active COVID-19. CDR3: CASSPTGDSSYEQYF. The CDR3 bases are TGTGCCAGCTCACCGACAGGGGATTCCTCCTACGAGCAGTACTTC.